A selection of T cell receptor beta chains follows, all from one sample in a study of OX40 agonist ivuxolimab in advanced cancers. The method was immunoSEQ multiplex PCR; TCRdb's version includes in-frame clones alone and lacks a portion of them. Altogether 55,000 to 70,000 clones are present, over 80% being singletons, with the ten largest covering around 3.2%. The sequenced sample was CD4+ or CD8+ T cells sorted from blood, obtained in a trial of the OX40 agonist ivuxolimab. The source of these receptors is an adult with an advanced solid tumor such as melanoma, head and neck, liver or kidney cancer. Each CDR3 is given with its conserved first and last residue. Fields, in order: V gene, CDR3 length, J gene, D gene, CDR3 protein. The D gene is left open where the match is weak.

>TRBV27|15|TRBJ2-2|TRBD2
CASKVPGGGAGELFF
>TRBV7-2|15|TRBJ2-1|TRBD1
CASSPGTGGEIGEFF
>TRBV28|11|TRBJ2-5|NA
CASSRLVTQYF
>TRBV13|13|TRBJ2-7|TRBD1
CASSARDSDEQYF
>TRBV5-1|15|TRBJ1-2|NA
CASSLGGGQNYGYTF
>TRBV10-2|16|TRBJ1-3|NA
CASSESGGLTGNTIYF
>TRBV11-2|15|TRBJ2-5|TRBD2
CASSSLAGGQETQYF
>TRBV4-1|14|TRBJ2-1|NA
CASSQAGGVREQFF
>TRBV19|14|TRBJ1-5|NA
CASSIGTANQPQHF
>TRBV19|16|TRBJ2-5|TRBD2
CASSSRVAGIQETQYF
>TRBV6-6|16|TRBJ2-3|NA
CASQDGAGSSTDTQYF
>TRBV7-8|16|TRBJ1-5|NA
CASSLGSPGSNQPQHF
>TRBV15|12|TRBJ1-1|NA
CATSNRNTEAFF
>TRBV19|13|TRBJ2-1|NA
CASSDGSYNEQFF
>TRBV5-6|13|TRBJ1-1|NA
CASSLGRLTEAFF
>TRBV27|16|TRBJ2-3|NA
CASSLEFRVATDTQYF
>TRBV2|13|TRBJ1-3|NA
CASIRDSGNTIYF
>TRBV5-6|14|TRBJ1-1|NA
CASSFGQSNTEAFF
>TRBV6-1|16|TRBJ2-7|NA
CASSKAGDGGSYEQYF
>TRBV7-2|16|TRBJ2-3|NA
CASSLAGGPRTDTQYF
>TRBV6-5|14|TRBJ1-5|TRBD1
CASSNRQGAQPQHF
>TRBV7-9|14|TRBJ1-2|NA
CASSLVGLESGYTF
>TRBV5-6|12|TRBJ1-2|NA
CASSLKGYGYTF
>TRBV18|16|TRBJ1-1|TRBD1
CASSPRTGATNTEAFF
>TRBV10-3|12|TRBJ2-1|NA
CAIAYRDNEQFF
>TRBV18|16|TRBJ1-5|NA
CASSPPFPASNQPQHF
>TRBV6-5|15|TRBJ2-7|NA
CASSKDSYSSYEQYF
>TRBV28|16|TRBJ1-5|NA
CASSLLLSGGNQPQHF
>TRBV7-2|13|TRBJ2-7|TRBD2
CASSAGLAREQYF
>TRBV29-1|14|TRBJ2-2|NA
CSVGTGRWGGELFF
>TRBV19|14|TRBJ1-3|NA
CASRRVGSGNTIYF
>TRBV7-3|15|TRBJ2-2|NA
CASSLKQGGTGELFF
>TRBV18|17|TRBJ1-6|TRBD1
CASSPRGGGQGGSPLHF
>TRBV6-1|15|TRBJ1-6|TRBD1
CASAVQGTGNSPLHF
>TRBV6-5|13|TRBJ2-3|NA
CASSYDRTDTQYF
>TRBV4-1|15|TRBJ2-3|NA
CASSQVLQERDTQYF
>TRBV11-2|13|TRBJ2-3|NA
CASSLDQQGAQYF
>TRBV19|18|TRBJ1-2|NA
CASSMPFGKQLRDYGYTF
>TRBV6-1|15|TRBJ2-7|TRBD2
CASSPEAGGVYEQYF
>TRBV7-3|18|TRBJ2-1|NA
CASSLKPPTVPSYNEQFF
>TRBV5-4|13|TRBJ1-4|NA
CASKLQSNEKLFF